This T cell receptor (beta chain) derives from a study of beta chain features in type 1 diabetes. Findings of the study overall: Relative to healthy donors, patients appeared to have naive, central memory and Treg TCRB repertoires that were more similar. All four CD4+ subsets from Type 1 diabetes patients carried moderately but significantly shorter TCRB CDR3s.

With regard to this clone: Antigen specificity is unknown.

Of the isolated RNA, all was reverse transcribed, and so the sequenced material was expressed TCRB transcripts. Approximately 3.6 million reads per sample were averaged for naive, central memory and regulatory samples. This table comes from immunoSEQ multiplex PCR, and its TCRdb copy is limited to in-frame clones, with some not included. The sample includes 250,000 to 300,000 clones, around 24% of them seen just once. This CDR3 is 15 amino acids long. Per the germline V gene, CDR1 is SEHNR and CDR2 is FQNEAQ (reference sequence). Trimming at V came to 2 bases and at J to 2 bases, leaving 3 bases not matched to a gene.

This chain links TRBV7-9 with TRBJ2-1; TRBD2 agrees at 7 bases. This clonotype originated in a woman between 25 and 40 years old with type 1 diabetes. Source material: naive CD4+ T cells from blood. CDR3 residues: CASSLRGGAYNEQFF. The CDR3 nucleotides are TGTGCCAGCAGCTTACGCGGGGGAGCCTACAATGAGCAGTTCTTC.